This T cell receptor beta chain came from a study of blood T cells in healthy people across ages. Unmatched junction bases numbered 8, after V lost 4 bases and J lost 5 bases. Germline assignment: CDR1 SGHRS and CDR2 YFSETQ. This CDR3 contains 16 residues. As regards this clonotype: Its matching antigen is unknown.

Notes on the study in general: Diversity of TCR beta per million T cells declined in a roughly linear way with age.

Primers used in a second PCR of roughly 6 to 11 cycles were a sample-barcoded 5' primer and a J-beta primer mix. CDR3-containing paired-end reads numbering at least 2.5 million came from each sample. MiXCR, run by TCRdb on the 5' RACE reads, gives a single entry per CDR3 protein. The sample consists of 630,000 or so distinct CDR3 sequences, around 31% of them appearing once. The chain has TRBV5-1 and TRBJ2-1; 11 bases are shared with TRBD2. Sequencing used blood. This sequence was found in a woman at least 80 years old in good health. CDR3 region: CASSPRGLAENNEQFF. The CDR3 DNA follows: TGCGCCAGCAGCCCGAGGGGACTAGCGGAGAACAATGAGCAGTTCTTC. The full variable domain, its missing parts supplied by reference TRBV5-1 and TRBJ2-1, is KAGVTQTPRYLIKTRGQQVTLSCSPISGHRSVSWYQQTPGQGLQFLFEYFSETQRNKGNFPGRFSGRQFSNSRSEMNVSTLELGDSALYLCASSPRGLAENNEQFFGPGTRLTVL.